These T cell receptor beta chains were read from a single sample in a study of radiotherapy plus CTLA-4 blockade in lung cancer. The method was immunoSEQ multiplex PCR; TCRdb's version includes in-frame clones alone and lacks a portion of them. The data contain tens of thousands of clones, more than 85% of them singletons. The sequenced sample was peripheral blood, obtained from a patient treated with radiotherapy plus ipilimumab. The receptors derive from a human donor with non-small cell lung cancer that progressed on radiotherapy plus ipilimumab. CDR3s include the opening cysteine and the closing phenylalanine or tryptophan. D genes are given only for firm matches. Clone size is stated in some rows and not others, as once, few, many or a class when expanded.

j_gene,abundance,v_gene,len,d_gene,CDR3aa,CDR3nt
TRBJ2-2,.,TRBV4-3,20,TRBD1,CASSQAPGQGSMFSTGELFF,TGCGCCAGCAGCCAAGCGCCGGGACAGGGGTCGATGTTTTCCACCGGGGAGCTGTTTTTT
TRBJ1-4,.,TRBV4-3,18,.,CASSQDTPRGEANEKLFF,TGCGCCAGCAGCCAAGACACCCCGAGGGGGGAGGCTAATGAAAAACTGTTTTTT
TRBJ1-2,.,TRBV5-1,13,.,CASSSQGYNGYTF,TGCGCCAGCAGCTCACAGGGTTACAATGGCTACACCTTC
TRBJ1-5,once,TRBV29-1,12,.,CSVGQSNQPQHF,TGCAGCGTTGGGCAAAGCAATCAGCCCCAGCATTTT
TRBJ1-4,.,TRBV18,18,.,CASSLRGRHSTTNEKLFF,TGTGCCAGCTCTCTCCGGGGCCGGCATTCGACAACTAATGAAAAACTGTTTTTT
TRBJ2-7,.,TRBV30,13,TRBD2,CAWSRGDLYEQYF,TGTGCCTGGTCACGGGGGGACCTCTACGAGCAGTACTTC
TRBJ2-2,.,TRBV2,15,.,CASSTRQVVSGELFF,TGTGCCAGCAGTACCCGACAGGTCGTGTCCGGGGAGCTGTTTTTT
TRBJ2-6,once,TRBV5-4,16,.,CASSLAWGSGANVLTF,TGTGCCAGCAGCTTGGCCTGGGGGTCTGGGGCCAACGTCCTGACTTTC
TRBJ2-1,.,TRBV9,16,.,CASSDPPGGNYNEQFF,TGTGCCAGCAGCGACCCCCCCGGGGGCAACTACAATGAGCAGTTCTTC
TRBJ1-5,.,TRBV6-5,14,.,CASSTAGGARPQHF,TGTGCCAGCAGTACGGCGGGAGGGGCTCGGCCCCAGCATTTT
TRBJ2-7,.,TRBV10-3,14,.,CAISELSTSYEQYF,TGTGCCATCAGTGAATTGTCGACCTCCTACGAGCAGTACTTC
TRBJ2-4,.,TRBV7-2,11,.,CASGFGNIQYF,TGTGCCAGCGGGTTTGGGAACATTCAGTACTTC
TRBJ1-5,once,TRBV10-3,13,.,CAISDNSNQPQHF,TGTGCCATCAGTGATAATAGCAATCAGCCCCAGCATTTT
TRBJ2-1,.,TRBV7-2,14,.,CASGWRGSYNEQFF,TGTGCCAGCGGTTGGAGGGGCTCCTACAATGAGCAGTTCTTC
TRBJ1-3,once,TRBV11-3,16,TRBD1,CASSLEQGRGGNTIYF,TGTGCCAGCAGCTTAGAACAGGGGCGCGGAGGAAACACCATATATTTT
TRBJ2-1,.,TRBV9,14,TRBD2,CASSPGLAYNEQFF,TGTGCCAGCAGCCCCGGACTAGCTTACAATGAGCAGTTCTTC
TRBJ1-1,.,TRBV10-3,14,.,CAIMVPDGRTEAFF,TGTGCCATCATGGTCCCTGACGGGAGGACTGAAGCTTTCTTT
TRBJ2-7,.,TRBV10-2,13,.,CASSEGQIYEQYF,TGCGCCAGCAGTGAGGGGCAGATTTACGAGCAGTACTTC
TRBJ2-1,.,TRBV6-4,13,TRBD2,CASSDRLAGPQFF,TGTGCCAGCAGTGACCGATTAGCGGGCCCGCAGTTCTTC
TRBJ1-6,.,TRBV7-9,15,.,CASSLGGGLGSPLHF,TGTGCCAGCAGCTTAGGGGGGGGATTAGGATCACCCCTCCACTTT
TRBJ2-7,.,TRBV29-1,11,.,CSLSSAGEQYF,TGCAGCCTTTCGTCCGCGGGGGAGCAGTACTTC
TRBJ2-5,once,TRBV30,16,TRBD2,CAWSVLGLASQETQYF,TGTGCCTGGAGTGTACTTGGACTAGCGTCCCAAGAGACCCAGTACTTC
TRBJ1-5,.,TRBV27,15,.,CASSFQGNSNQPQHF,TGTGCCAGCAGTTTTCAAGGGAATAGCAATCAGCCCCAGCATTTT
TRBJ1-5,once,TRBV4-1,16,.,CASSQVSGRGDQPQHF,TGCGCCAGCAGCCAAGTTAGCGGCAGGGGCGATCAGCCCCAGCATTTT
TRBJ2-6,.,TRBV2,15,.,CASSAQDYGANVLTF,TGTGCCAGCAGTGCACAGGATTACGGGGCCAACGTCCTGACTTTC
TRBJ1-1,.,TRBV27,12,.,CASRERNTEAFF,TGTGCCAGCAGGGAAAGGAACACTGAAGCTTTCTTT
TRBJ2-1,.,TRBV7-7,15,.,CASSSGRTFYNEQFF,TGTGCCAGCAGCTCGGGACGGACGTTCTACAATGAGCAGTTCTTC
TRBJ1-5,.,TRBV6-1,15,.,CASSEVMGPYEPQHF,TGTGCCAGCAGTGAAGTGATGGGGCCGTATGAACCCCAGCATTTT
TRBJ2-3,.,TRBV6-1,15,TRBD2,CASSLAGGPGDTQYF,TGTGCCAGCAGCTTAGCGGGGGGGCCGGGAGATACGCAGTATTTT